Included here is one T cell receptor (beta chain) sequence, with context. The entry originates in a study of neoadjuvant nivolumab and ipilimumab in lung cancer. TCRdb's table, derived via immunoSEQ multiplex PCR, lists solely in-frame clones and lacks some. The sample comprises more than 10,000 clones, roughly 75% of which are singletons, and around 25% rests with the top ten. CDR3 length equals 13 residues. Germline V gene sequence: CDR1 SGHVS, CDR2 FQNEAQ. The V gene lost 3 bases and the J gene lost 4 bases, with 9 bases spanning the gap. The material was peripheral blood, obtained after neoadjuvant nivolumab, alone or with ipilimumab, at or shortly before surgery. The sequence came from an adult with non-small cell lung cancer. The rearrangement uses TRBV7-8 and TRBJ1-2; D is unresolved. The CDR3 nucleotides are TGTGCCAGCAGCTTCACCCAGATCTATGGCTACACCTTC. It encodes CASSFTQIYGYTF.